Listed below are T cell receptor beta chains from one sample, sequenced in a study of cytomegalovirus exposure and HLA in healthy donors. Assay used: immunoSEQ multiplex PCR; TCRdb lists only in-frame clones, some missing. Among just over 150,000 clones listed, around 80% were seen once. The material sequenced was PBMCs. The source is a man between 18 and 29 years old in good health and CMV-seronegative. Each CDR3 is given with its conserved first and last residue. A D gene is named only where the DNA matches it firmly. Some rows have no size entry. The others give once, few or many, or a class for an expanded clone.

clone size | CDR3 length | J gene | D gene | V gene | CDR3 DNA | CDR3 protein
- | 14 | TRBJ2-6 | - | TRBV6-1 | TGTGCCAGCATATTGGCCGCCGGGGCCAACGTCCTGACTTTC | CASILAAGANVLTF
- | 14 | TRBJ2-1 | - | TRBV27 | TGTGCCAGCAGTTTTCACGGGAGTTTGGATGAGCAGTTCTTC | CASSFHGSLDEQFF
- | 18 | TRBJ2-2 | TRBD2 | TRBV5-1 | TGCGCCAGCAGCGGGGGACTAGCGGGAGGTGCAACTGGCGGGGAGCTGTTTTTT | CASSGGLAGGATGGELFF
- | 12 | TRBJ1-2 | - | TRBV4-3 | TGCGCCAGCAGCCAAGATTACGGGGGCTACACCTTC | CASSQDYGGYTF
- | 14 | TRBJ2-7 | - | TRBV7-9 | TGTTCCAGCAGCTTATGGCAGGAAACCCACGAGCAGTACTTC | CSSSLWQETHEQYF
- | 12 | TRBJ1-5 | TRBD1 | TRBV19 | TGTGCCGGGGGACAGTACAATCAGCCCCAGCATTTT | CAGGQYNQPQHF
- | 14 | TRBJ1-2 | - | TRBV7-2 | TGTGCCAGCAGCTTAAGGCAGGGGTACTATGGCTACACCTTC | CASSLRQGYYGYTF
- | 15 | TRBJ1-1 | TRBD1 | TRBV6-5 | TGTGCCAGCAGAACGCCGGGACAGGGGACCACTGAAGCTTTCTTT | CASRTPGQGTTEAFF
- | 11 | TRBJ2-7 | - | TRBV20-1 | TGCAGTGCCGGGACTCGCTACGAGCAGTACTTC | CSAGTRYEQYF
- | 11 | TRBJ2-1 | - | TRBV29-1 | TGCAGCGTTGAAAGGGGTACTGAGCAGTTCTTC | CSVERGTEQFF
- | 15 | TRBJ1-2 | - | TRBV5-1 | TGCGCCAGCAGCCCGGGGAGTACCTTTAACTATGGCTACACCTTC | CASSPGSTFNYGYTF
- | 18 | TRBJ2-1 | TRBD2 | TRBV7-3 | TGTGCCAGCAGCTTAACGTTAGGGGCTAGCGGGAGGGACAATGAGCAGTTCTTC | CASSLTLGASGRDNEQFF
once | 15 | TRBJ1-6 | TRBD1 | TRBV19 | TGTGCCAGTAGTGACCGGGACAGGGCATTACCACCCCTCCACTTT | CASSDRDRALPPLHF
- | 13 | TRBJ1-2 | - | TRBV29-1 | TGCAGCGTCCCTGGGGGGAGTCTCTATGGCTACACCTTC | CSVPGGSLYGYTF
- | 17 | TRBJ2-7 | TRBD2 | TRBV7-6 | TGTGCCAGCAGCCCGACCCCCCAGCGGGAGTTCTCCTACGAGCAGTACTTC | CASSPTPQREFSYEQYF
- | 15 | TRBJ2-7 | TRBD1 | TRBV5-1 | TGCGCCAGCACCTTGGGAACGACAGGGCAGGGGGAGCAGTACTTC | CASTLGTTGQGEQYF
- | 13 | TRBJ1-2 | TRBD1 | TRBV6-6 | TGTGCCAGCAAAGGGACAGGGCACTATGGCTACACCTTC | CASKGTGHYGYTF
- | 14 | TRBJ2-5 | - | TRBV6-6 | TGTGCCAGCAGTCAGACTAGAGCAAGGGAGACCCAGTACTTC | CASSQTRARETQYF
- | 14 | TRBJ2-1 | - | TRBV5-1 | TGCGCCAGCAGCTTGCGGGGACTTAACAATGAGCAGTTCTTC | CASSLRGLNNEQFF
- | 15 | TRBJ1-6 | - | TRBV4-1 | TGCGCCAGCAGCCTCCAGGAGGCCCATAATTCACCCCTCCACTTT | CASSLQEAHNSPLHF
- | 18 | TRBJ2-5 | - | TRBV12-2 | TGTGCAAGTCGCTTAGCGAGGGAGGTCAGGGGGTGCCAAGAGACCCAGTACTTC | CASRLAREVRGCQETQYF
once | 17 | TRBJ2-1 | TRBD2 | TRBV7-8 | TGTGCCAGCAGCTTAGTCACTAGCGGGAGTGCCTACAATGAGCAGTTCTTC | CASSLVTSGSAYNEQFF
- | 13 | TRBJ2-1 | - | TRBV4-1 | TGCGCCAGCACCGCGGCAGGGTTGGATGAGCAGTTCTTC | CASTAAGLDEQFF
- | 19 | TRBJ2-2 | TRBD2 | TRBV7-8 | TGTGCCAGCAGCTCTAAGGCGCTAGCGGGAGGGGGCGGGACCGGGGAGCTGTTTTTT | CASSSKALAGGGGTGELFF
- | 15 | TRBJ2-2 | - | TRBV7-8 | TGTGCCAGCAGCACATCAAGACAGTCAGGCGGGGAGCTGTTTTTT | CASSTSRQSGGELFF
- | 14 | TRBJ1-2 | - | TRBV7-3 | TGTGCCAGCAGCCTCGGGGTGGGTCCCTATGGCTACACCTTC | CASSLGVGPYGYTF
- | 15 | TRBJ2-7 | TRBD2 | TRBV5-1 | TGCGCCAGCAGCTTGGGGGAGGGATTGGGCTACGAGCAGTACTTC | CASSLGEGLGYEQYF
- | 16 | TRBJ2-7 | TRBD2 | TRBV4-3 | TGCGCCAGCAGCCAAGAGGACACTAGCGGATTCTACGAGCAGTACTTC | CASSQEDTSGFYEQYF
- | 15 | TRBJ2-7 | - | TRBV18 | TGTGCCAGCTCACCAGGACAGCGACTTTACTACGAGCAGTACTTC | CASSPGQRLYYEQYF
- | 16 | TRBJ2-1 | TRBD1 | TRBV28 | TGTGCCAGCGATGGTCCAGGGGGTTACTCCTACAATGAGCAGTTCTTC | CASDGPGGYSYNEQFF
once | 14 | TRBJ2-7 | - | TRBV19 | TGTGCCAGTAGTGCATTGACAGTGGCGAACGAGCAGTACTTC | CASSALTVANEQYF
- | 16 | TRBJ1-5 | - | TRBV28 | TGTGCCAGCAGTTTATCGACAAATCCAAGCAATCAGCCCCAGCATTTT | CASSLSTNPSNQPQHF
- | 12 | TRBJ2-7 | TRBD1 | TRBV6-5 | TGTGCCACAAACAGGGGACCCTACGAGCAGTACTTC | CATNRGPYEQYF
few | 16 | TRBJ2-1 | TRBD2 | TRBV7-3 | TGTGCCAGCAGCCATGGGACTAGCGGGAAGTTCAATGAGCAGTTCTTC | CASSHGTSGKFNEQFF
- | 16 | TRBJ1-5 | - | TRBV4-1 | TGCGCCAGCAGCCAAGAACTCGGGGGGGTTTATCAGCCCCAGCATTTT | CASSQELGGVYQPQHF
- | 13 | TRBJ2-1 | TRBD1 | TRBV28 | TGTGCCACCCGACAGGGGCTCTACAATGAGCAGTTCTTC | CATRQGLYNEQFF
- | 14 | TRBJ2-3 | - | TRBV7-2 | TGTGCCAGCAGCTTAGGTGTAAGCACAGATACGCAGTATTTT | CASSLGVSTDTQYF
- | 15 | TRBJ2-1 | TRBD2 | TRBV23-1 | TGCGCCAGCAGTCAGGCGACTAGCGGGGCGAATGAGCAGTTCTTC | CASSQATSGANEQFF
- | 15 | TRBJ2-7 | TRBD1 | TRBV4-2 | TGTGCCAGCAGCCAAGATATGGGACAGCTCTACGAGCAGTACTTC | CASSQDMGQLYEQYF
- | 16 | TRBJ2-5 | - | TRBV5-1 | TGCGCCAGCAGCTTGGCCCTGACAGGAGACCAAGAGACCCAGTACTTC | CASSLALTGDQETQYF
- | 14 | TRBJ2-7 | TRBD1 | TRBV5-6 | TGTGCCAGCAGCCTGAGCGGACAGGGTGGCGAGCAGTACTTC | CASSLSGQGGEQYF
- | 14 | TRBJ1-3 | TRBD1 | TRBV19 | TGTGCCAGTACCATCGACAGGGCTGGAAACACCATATATTTT | CASTIDRAGNTIYF
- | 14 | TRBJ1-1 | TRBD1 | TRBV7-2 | TGTGCCAGCAACCTGGACAGGGTCGGCACTGAAGCTTTCTTT | CASNLDRVGTEAFF
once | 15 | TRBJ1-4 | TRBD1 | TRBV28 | TGTGCCAGCAGTTTTTTTGGACAGGGAGCTGAAAAACTGTTTTTT | CASSFFGQGAEKLFF
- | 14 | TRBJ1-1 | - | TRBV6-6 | TGTGCCAGCAGTTACTCGGGGGGGGCGACTGAAGCTTTCTTT | CASSYSGGATEAFF
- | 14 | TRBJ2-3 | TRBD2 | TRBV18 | TGTGCCAGCTCAGGTACTAGCGGCACAGATACGCAGTATTTT | CASSGTSGTDTQYF
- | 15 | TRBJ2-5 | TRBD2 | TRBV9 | TGTGCCAGCAGCGATACCGGGACTAGTCCAGAGACCCAGTACTTC | CASSDTGTSPETQYF
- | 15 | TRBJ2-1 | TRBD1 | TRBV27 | TGTGCCAGCAGTTTGGGGTTCGGGACAGGGTCTGAGCAGTTCTTC | CASSLGFGTGSEQFF
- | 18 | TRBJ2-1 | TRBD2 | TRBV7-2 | TGTGCCAGCAGCCCGTGGACTAGCGTGGGGGGCTCCTACAATGAGCAGTTCTTC | CASSPWTSVGGSYNEQFF
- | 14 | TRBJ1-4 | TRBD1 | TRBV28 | TGTGCCAGCAAACGGACAGGGGGGTGGGAAAAACTGTTTTTT | CASKRTGGWEKLFF
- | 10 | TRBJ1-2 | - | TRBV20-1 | TGCAGTGCTAGAAAGGAGGGCTACACCTTC | CSARKEGYTF
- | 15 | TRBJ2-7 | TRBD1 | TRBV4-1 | TGCGCCAGCAGCCACTCCGGGACAGGGGGCGACGAGCAGTACTTC | CASSHSGTGGDEQYF
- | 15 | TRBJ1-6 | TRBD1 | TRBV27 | TGTGCCAGCAGTTTGGGCACAGGGGTAAATTCACCCCTCCACTTT | CASSLGTGVNSPLHF